This T cell receptor (beta chain) was identified during a study of OX40 agonist ivuxolimab in advanced cancers. Study summary: Six ivuxolimab dose levels, 0.01 to 10 mg/kg, were given intravenously every 2 weeks. The eligibility criteria allowed prior anti-PD-1, anti-PD-L1 or anti-CTLA-4 therapy, and 30% to 45% had some.

Some clones are missing from TCRdb's copy, which holds only in-frame ones; the method was immunoSEQ multiplex PCR. Of over 65,000 clones listed, about 90% are singletons. In germline, CDR1 is SEHNR, CDR2 FQNEAQ (reference sequence). The CDR3 covers 16 residues. The V segment lost 5 bases and the J segment 2 bases; nucleotides outside the gene matches: 8. The source is an adult with an advanced solid tumor such as melanoma, head and neck, liver or kidney cancer. The rearrangement uses TRBV7-9 and TRBJ2-1; 8 bases match TRBD2. Sequenced here: CD4+ or CD8+ T cells sorted from blood, sampled in a trial of the OX40 agonist ivuxolimab. CDR3 sequence: CASSRVLAGTYNEQFF. Written as DNA, the CDR3 is TGTGCCAGCAGCCGGGTCTTAGCGGGGACCTACAATGAGCAGTTCTTC.